The clone carrying this T cell receptor beta chain was recorded a few times. Antigen unknown. Template switching (which added a universal primer site) was used, and cDNA carried unique molecular identifiers. TCRdb re-called the 5' RACE reads with MiXCR, one entry per CDR3 protein. The profile shows hundreds of thousands of distinct CDR3 sequences, over 5% of them singletons. This specimen belongs to a study of identical twins. Study observations and caveats: For out-of-frame beta sequences, excess twin sharing was weaker. Alpha sequences that were out-of-frame and twin-shared showed an excess of low generation probability. Cord blood's abundant beta clonotypes had fewer insertions, unlike memory repertoires.

The germline V gene encodes CDR1 SQVTM and CDR2 ANQGSEA. The length of the CDR3 is 13 residues. The ends were cut back, 6 bases at V and 5 bases at J, with 16 bases in the middle. The specimen was naive T cells sorted from blood. The rearrangement joins TRBV29-1 to TRBJ2-5, with D uncertain. The sequence came from a man aged 18 to 30 in good health. CDR3 in DNA: TGCAGCGTGTCTATGGTAGAGAACGAGACCCAGTACTTC. This codes for CSVSMVENETQYF.